The 5 T cell receptor beta chains reported below all come from one sample, sequenced in a study of CD8+CD57+ T cells in acquired aplastic anemia. CDR3 and TCR beta VDJ profiling relied on genomic DNA as the template. TCRdb recomputed calls from the reads with MiXCR, one row per CDR3 protein. The sample lists 75,000 to 80,000 distinct CDR3 sequences, about 70% occurring once. Patients chosen for sequencing had shown CD8+CD57+ cell expansion by flow cytometry. The sequenced sample consisted of sorted CD4+, CD8+, or CD8+CD57+ T cells (not recorded which) from PBMCs. Receptors originate from a human donor with aplastic anemia.

Remarks on this clonotype: Compared with germline, one end of the junction differs, possibly owing to a read error. The chain joins TRBV19 to TRBJ1-1; TRBD1 is a possible D gene (6 bases). The CDR3 length is 13 residues. Looked up from germline, CDR1 is LNHDA and CDR2 is SQIVND (reference sequence). CDR3 sequence: CASSDRSSAEAFF. In nucleotides, the CDR3 is TGTGCCAGTAGTGACAGGAGTAGCGCTGAGGCTTTCTTT.

This chain joins TRBV9 and TRBJ2-7, with D perhaps matching TRBD1 (6 bases). Trimming took 7 bases from V and 3 from J, leaving 11 bases between them. This CDR3 spans 12 amino acids. CDR1 SGDLS and CDR2 YYNGEE come from the germline V gene. This CDR3 reads CASGGRNYEQYF. The CDR3 nucleotides read TGTGCCAGCGGGGGCAGGAACTACGAGCAGTACTTC. Complete variable domain (other parts from reference TRBV9 and TRBJ2-7): DSGVTQTPKHLITATGQRVTLRCSPRSGDLSVYWYQQSLDQGLQFLIQYYNGEERAKGNILERFSAQQFPDLHSELNLSSLELGDSALYFCASGGRNYEQYFGPGTRLTVT.

J is TRBJ2-7 and V is TRBV7-9, with TRBD2 matching 8 bases. Trimming at V came to 3 bases and at J to 4 bases, leaving 8 bases not matched to a gene. Germline loops: CDR1 SEHNR, CDR2 FQNEAQ (reference sequence). The CDR3 extends over 15 amino acids. For the CDR3, the DNA is TGTGCCAGCAGCTTCGGAGCGGGAGCGATATACGAGCAGTACTTC. Encoded protein: CASSFGAGAIYEQYF.

This chain links TRBV2 with TRBJ2-7; the match to TRBD2 covers 9 bases. Germline CDR1 SNHLY, CDR2 FYNNEI. J was trimmed by 3 bases and V by 6 bases; bases with no gene match: 3. This CDR3 has 13 residues. The CDR3 protein is CASSKREDYEQYF. As DNA, the CDR3 is TGTGCCAGCAGCAAGCGGGAGGACTACGAGCAGTACTTC.

The table lists this clonotype with many counts. This rearrangement joins TRBV5-1 to TRBJ2-6; D may be TRBD1 or TRBD2 (5 bases each). V was shortened by 0 bases and J by 0 bases, with 13 bases between the two germline ends. Germline lookup yields CDR1 SGHRS and CDR2 YFSETQ. This CDR3 contains 18 residues. The DNA for the CDR3 is TGCGCCAGCAGCTTGGTATTGGGGACCAGCTCTGGGGCCAACGTCCTGACTTTC. Translated, it gives CASSLVLGTSSGANVLTF.